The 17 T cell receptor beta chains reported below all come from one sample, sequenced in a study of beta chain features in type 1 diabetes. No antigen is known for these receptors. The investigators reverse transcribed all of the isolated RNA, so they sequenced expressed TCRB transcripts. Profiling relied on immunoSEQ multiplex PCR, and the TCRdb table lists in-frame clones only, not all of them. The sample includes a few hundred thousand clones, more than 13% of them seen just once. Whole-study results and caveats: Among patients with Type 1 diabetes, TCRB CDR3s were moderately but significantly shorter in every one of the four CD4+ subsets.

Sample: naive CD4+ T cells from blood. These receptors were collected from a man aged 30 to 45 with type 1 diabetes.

CDR3 sequence (DNA): TGTGCCAGCAGCCAAGACACGCAGGATGGCTACACCTTC. Residues: CASSQDTQDGYTF. The J gene is TRBJ1-2, the V gene TRBV4-2; unclear D gene. Between the trimmed V and J ends, which lost 0 bases and 6 bases, there was a span of 8 bases. This CDR3 contains 13 residues. Per the germline V gene, CDR1 is LGHNA and CDR2 is YNFKEQ.

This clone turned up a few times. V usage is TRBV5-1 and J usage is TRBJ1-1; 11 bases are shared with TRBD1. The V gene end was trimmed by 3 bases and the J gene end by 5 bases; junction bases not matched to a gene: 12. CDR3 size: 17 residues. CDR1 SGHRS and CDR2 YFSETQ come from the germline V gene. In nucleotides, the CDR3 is TGCGCCAGCAGCTGGGGCGGACAGGGGGCATCGTGGACTGAAGCTTTCTTT. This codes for CASSWGGQGASWTEAFF.

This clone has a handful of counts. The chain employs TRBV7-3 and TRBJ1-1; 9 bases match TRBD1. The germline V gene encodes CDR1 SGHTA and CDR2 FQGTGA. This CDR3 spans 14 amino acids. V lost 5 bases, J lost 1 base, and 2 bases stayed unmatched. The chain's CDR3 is CASSLQGANTEAFF. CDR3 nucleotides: TGTGCCAGCAGCCTACAGGGGGCGAACACTGAAGCTTTCTTT.

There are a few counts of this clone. The DNA of the CDR3 is TGTGCCAGCAGTTCTACTAGCGGCTCCTACAATGAGCAGTTCTTC. Encoded protein: CASSSTSGSYNEQFF. The chain recombines TRBV2 with TRBJ2-1; 8 nucleotides line up with TRBD2. Germline CDR1 SNHLY, CDR2 FYNNEI. This CDR3 is 15 amino acids long. V lost 5 bases and J lost 0; bases outside the gene matches: 3.

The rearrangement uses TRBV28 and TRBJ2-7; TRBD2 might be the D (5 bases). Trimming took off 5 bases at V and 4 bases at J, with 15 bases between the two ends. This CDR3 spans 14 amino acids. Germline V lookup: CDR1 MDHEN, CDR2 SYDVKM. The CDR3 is CASSQLVGMYEQYF. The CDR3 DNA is TGTGCCAGCAGTCAGTTAGTCGGGATGTACGAGCAGTACTTC.

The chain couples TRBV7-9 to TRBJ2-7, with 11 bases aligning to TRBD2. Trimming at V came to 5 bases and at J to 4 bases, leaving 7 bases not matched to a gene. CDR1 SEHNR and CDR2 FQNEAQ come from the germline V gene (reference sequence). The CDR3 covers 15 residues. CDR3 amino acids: CASSLPTSGTYEQYF. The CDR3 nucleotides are TGTGCCAGCAGCCTCCCGACTAGCGGGACATACGAGCAGTACTTC.

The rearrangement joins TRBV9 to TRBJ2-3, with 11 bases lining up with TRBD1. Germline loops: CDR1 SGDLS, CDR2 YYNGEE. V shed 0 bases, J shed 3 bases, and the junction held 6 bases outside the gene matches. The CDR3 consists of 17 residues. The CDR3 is CASSVGPRDRGTDTQYF. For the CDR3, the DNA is TGTGCCAGCAGCGTAGGGCCCCGGGACAGGGGGACAGATACGCAGTATTTT.

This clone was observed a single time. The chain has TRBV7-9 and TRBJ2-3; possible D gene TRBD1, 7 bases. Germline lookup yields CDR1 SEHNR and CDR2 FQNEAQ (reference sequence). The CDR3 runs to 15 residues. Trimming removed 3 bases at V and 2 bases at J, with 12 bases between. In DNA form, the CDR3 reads TGTGCCAGCAGCTTGCGGGACAGACACACAGATACGCAGTATTTT. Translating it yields CASSLRDRHTDTQYF.

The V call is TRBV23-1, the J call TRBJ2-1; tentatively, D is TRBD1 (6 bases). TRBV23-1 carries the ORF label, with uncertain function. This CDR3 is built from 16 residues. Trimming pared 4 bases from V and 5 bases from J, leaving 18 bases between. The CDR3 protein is CASSLTGCRGDNEQFF. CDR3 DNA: TGCGCCAGCAGTCTTACAGGGTGCCGGGGCGACAATGAGCAGTTCTTC.

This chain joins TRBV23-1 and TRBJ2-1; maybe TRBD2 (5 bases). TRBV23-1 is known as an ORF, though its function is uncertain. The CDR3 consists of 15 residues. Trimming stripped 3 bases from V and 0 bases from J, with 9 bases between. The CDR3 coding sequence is TGCGCCAGCAGTCAGACCGGGAACTCCTACAATGAGCAGTTCTTC. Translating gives CASSQTGNSYNEQFF.

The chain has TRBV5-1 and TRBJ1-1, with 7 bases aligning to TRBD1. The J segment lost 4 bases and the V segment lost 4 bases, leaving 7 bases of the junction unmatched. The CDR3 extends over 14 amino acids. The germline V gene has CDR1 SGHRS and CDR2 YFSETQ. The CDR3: CASSADRVTTEAFF. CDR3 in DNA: TGCGCCAGCAGCGCCGACAGGGTTACCACTGAAGCTTTCTTT. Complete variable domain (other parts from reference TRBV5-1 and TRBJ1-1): KAGVTQTPRYLIKTRGQQVTLSCSPISGHRSVSWYQQTPGQGLQFLFEYFSETQRNKGNFPGRFSGRQFSNSRSEMNVSTLELGDSALYLCASSADRVTTEAFFGQGTRLTVV.

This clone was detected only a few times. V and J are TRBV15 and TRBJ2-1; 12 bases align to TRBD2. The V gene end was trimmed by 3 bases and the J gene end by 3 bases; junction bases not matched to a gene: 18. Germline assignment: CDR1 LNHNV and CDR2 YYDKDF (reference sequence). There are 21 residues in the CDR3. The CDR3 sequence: CATSRGSFASGRATDYNEQFF. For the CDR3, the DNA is TGTGCCACCAGCAGGGGATCATTCGCTAGCGGGAGGGCCACCGACTACAATGAGCAGTTCTTC.

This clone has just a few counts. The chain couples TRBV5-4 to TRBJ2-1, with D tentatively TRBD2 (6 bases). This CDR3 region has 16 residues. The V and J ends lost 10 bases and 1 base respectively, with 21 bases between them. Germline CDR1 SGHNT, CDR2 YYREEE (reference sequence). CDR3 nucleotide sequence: TGTGCCGGGTTGTTTAGTGGGAGGAGATCCTACAATGAGCAGTTCTTC. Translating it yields CAGLFSGRRSYNEQFF.

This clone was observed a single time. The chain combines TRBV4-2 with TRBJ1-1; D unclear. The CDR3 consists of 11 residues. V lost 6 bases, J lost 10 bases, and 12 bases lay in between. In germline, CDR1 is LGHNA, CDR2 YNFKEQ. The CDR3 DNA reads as TGTGCCAGCAGTGCAAAAAACGGAGCTTTCTTT. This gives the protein CASSAKNGAFF.

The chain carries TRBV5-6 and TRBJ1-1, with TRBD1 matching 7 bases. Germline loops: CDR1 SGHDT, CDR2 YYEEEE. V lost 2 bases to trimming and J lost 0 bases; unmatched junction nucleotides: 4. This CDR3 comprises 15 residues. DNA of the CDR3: TGTGCCAGCAGCTTCTTGGACAGGATGAACACTGAAGCTTTCTTT. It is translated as CASSFLDRMNTEAFF.

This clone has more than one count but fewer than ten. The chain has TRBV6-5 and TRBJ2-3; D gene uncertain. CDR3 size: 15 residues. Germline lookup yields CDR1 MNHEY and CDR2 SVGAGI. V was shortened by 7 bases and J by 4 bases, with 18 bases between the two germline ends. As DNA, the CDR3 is TGTGCCAGCACCCCGTCTCTGGTTCGCGCAGATACGCAGTATTTT. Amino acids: CASTPSLVRADTQYF.

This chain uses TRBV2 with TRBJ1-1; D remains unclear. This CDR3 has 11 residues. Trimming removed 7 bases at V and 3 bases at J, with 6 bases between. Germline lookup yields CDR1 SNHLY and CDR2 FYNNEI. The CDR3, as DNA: TGTGCCAGCACCGTATACACTGAAGCTTTCTTT. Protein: CASTVYTEAFF.